This TCR beta chain comes out of a study of Ad26.COV2.S vaccination and SARS-CoV-2 variants. On the study more broadly: Donor participated within the Ad26.COV2.S arm of the COV1001 trial. Ad26.COV2.S, an intramuscular injection, was given once or twice 56 days apart.

Data came from immunoSEQ multiplex PCR; TCRdb stores just in-frame clones and leaves some out. Of some 390,000 clones in the sample, 89% were seen once. The treatment was: some 19 received Ad26.COV2.S at low or high dose, single or two shots; 5 received placebo; per-sample allocation not given. Vaccine and placebo recipients were sampled on day 63 after the first injection. The germline gives CDR1 KGHSH, CDR2 LQKENI. The V gene lost 6 bases and the J gene lost 2 bases, with 15 bases spanning the gap. This CDR3 comprises 15 residues. Comment on this clone: The antigen remains undetermined.

The study's findings and limits: Total responses of T cells may have been underestimated by the analyses of TCR breadth and depth. Compared with placebo recipients, vaccine recipients had higher spike-specific TCR breadth.

The sample here was peripheral blood, taken in a trial of Ad26.COV2.S vaccine versus placebo. The chain carries TRBV18 and TRBJ2-3, with D possibly TRBD1 on 6 matching bases. This TCR derives from a person between 18 and 59 years old who received the Ad26.COV2.S COVID-19 vaccine or a placebo. Written as DNA, the CDR3 is TGTGCCAGCTCCCAAAGACAGGCCGTCACAGATACGCAGTATTTT. The encoded protein is CASSQRQAVTDTQYF.